Here is one TCR beta chain with its context. Its antigen remains unidentified. V was trimmed by 3 bases and J by 0 bases, leaving 16 bases between them. CDR1 and CDR2 (germline): SGHTA, FQGTGA. The CDR3 sequence is 17 residues long. This sample stems from a study of CD8 T cells in Susac syndrome. General observations from the study: The study recognized that the number of individuals in its TCR sequencing and HLA analysis was relatively small.

Sequencing of TCR beta was performed on blood CD8+ and CD4+ T cells. TEMRA cells were FACS-enriched and CD8+ and CD4+ T cells negatively isolated. Random hexamers served to reverse transcribe roughly 0.45 to 1 ug RNA. An immunoSEQ multiplex PCR generated amplified TCR beta CDR3 products spanning 54 Vbeta and 13 Jbeta. Each CDR3 protein is one row after TCRdb ran MiXCR on the immunoSEQ multiplex PCR reads. Of 400,000 to 550,000 distinct CDR3 sequences in the sample, 75% to 90% are singletons; the top ten hold more than 0.09%. The V gene is TRBV7-3, the J gene TRBJ2-3; maybe TRBD1 (6 bases). Sequencing used CD8+ T cells from PBMCs. The sequence derives from a human donor with multiple sclerosis. The DNA for the CDR3 is TGTGCCAGCAGCTTTTCCGGACAGTCATCTAGCACAGATACGCAGTATTTT. Translation gives CASSFSGQSSSTDTQYF.